Described below is a single TCR beta chain sequence and its context. Antigen unknown. Unique molecular identifiers tagged the TCR beta cDNA libraries. The source material, 1 to 10 million T cells, gave rise to 450,000 to 550,000 cDNA molecules. MiXCR, applied by TCRdb to the PCR reads, yields one record per CDR3 protein. Among fewer than 600,000 distinct CDR3 sequences listed, around 40% were seen once. The record originates from a study of post-analysis software for immune sequencing data. In the study overall: Courses of disease covered relapsing-remitting, secondary progressive and progressive-relapsing multiple sclerosis.

Trimming shortened V by 1 base and J by 5 bases, and 12 bases separated the two germline ends. The V gene's germline CDR1 is KGHSH and CDR2 LQKENI. CDR3 length: 15 residues. Notes on the study in general: Roughly 5 TRBV segments, TRBV5-6, TRBV5-1 and TRBV20-1 among them, were found more frequent in patients than controls. Normalized Chao1 diversity in multiple sclerosis patients fell significantly below that of controls.

This receptor was taken from a girl aged 5 to 17 with multiple sclerosis. Sequenced input: blood. V and J are TRBV18 and TRBJ2-1, with no clear D. CDR3 sequence (DNA): TGTGCCAGCTCACCACAGGGTAAGACCAACAATGAGCAGTTCTTC. Protein sequence: CASSPQGKTNNEQFF.